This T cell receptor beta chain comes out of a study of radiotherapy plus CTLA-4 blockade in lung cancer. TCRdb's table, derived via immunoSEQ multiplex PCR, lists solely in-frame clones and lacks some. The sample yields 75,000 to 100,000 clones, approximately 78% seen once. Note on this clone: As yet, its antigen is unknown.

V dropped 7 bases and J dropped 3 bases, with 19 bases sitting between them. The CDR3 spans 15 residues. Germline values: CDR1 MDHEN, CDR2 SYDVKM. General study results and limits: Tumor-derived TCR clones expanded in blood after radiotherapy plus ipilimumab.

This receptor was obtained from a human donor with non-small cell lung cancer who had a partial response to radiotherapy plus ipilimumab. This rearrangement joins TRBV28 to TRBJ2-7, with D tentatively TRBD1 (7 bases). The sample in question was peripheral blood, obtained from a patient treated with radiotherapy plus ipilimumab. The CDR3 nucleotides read TGTGCCAGCACTCCTCGGGGCAGGGGGGACTACGAGCAGTACTTC. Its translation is CASTPRGRGDYEQYF.